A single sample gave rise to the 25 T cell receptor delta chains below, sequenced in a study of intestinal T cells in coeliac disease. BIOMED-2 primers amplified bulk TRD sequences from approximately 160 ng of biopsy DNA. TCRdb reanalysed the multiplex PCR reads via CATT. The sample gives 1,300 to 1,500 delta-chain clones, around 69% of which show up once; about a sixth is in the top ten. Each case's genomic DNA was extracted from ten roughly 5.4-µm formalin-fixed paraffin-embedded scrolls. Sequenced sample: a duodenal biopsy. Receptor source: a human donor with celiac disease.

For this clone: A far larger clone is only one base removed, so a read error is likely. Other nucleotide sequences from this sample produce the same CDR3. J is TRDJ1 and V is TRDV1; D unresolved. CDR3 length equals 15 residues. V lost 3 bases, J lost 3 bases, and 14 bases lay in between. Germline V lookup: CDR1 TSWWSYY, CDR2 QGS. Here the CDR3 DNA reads TGTGCTCTTGGGGAGCACACGCATCGATCCGATAAACTCATCTTT. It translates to CALGEHTHRSDKLIF.

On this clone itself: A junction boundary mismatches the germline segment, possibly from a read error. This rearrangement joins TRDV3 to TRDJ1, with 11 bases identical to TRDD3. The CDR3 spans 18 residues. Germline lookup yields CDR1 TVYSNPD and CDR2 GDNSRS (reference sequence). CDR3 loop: CALSKSLGGYGFGDKLIF. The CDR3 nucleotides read TGTGCCCTTAGCAAGAGCCTTGGGGGATACGGGTTTGGCGATAAACTCATCTTT.

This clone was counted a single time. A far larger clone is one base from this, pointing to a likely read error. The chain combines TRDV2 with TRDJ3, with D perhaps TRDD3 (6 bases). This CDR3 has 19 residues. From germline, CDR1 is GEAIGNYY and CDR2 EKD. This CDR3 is CACDTLAGGSSWGTRQMFF. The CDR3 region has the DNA TGTGCCTGTGACACCTTAGCCGGGGGAAGCTCCTGGGGCACCCGACAGATGTTTTTC.

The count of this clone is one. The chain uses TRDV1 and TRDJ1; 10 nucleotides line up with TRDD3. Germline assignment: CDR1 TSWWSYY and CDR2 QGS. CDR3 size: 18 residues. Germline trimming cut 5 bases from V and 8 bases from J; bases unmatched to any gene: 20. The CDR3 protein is CALGPPLFLSGDTKKLIF. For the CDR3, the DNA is TGTGCTCTTGGGCCCCCACTTTTCCTATCGGGGGATACGAAGAAACTCATCTTT.

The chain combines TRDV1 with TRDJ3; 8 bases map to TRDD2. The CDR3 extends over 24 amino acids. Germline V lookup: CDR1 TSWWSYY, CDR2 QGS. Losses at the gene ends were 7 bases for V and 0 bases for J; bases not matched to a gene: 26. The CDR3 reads CALANEAFLTSPAGSSWDTRQMFF. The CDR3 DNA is TGTGCTCTTGCTAACGAGGCCTTCCTAACCTCCCCCGCTGGGAGCTCCTGGGACACCCGACAGATGTTTTTC.

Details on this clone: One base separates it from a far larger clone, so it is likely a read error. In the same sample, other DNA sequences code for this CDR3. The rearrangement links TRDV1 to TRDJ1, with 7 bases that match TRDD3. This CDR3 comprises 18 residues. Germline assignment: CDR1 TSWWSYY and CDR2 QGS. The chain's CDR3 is CALGESVWGTAYTDKLIF. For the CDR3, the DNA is TGTGCTCTTGGGGAGTCAGTGTGGGGGACCGCGTACACCGATAAACTTATCTTT.

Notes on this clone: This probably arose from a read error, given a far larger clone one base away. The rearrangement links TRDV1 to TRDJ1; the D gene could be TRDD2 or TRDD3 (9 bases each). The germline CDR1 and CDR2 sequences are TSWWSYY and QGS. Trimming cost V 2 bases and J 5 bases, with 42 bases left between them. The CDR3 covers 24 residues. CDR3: CALGERPSYGLFTGGTLDEDKLIF. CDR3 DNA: TGTGCTCTTGGGGAAAGGCCTTCCTACGGCCTCTTTACTGGGGGAACCTTGGACGAGGATAAACTCATCTTT.

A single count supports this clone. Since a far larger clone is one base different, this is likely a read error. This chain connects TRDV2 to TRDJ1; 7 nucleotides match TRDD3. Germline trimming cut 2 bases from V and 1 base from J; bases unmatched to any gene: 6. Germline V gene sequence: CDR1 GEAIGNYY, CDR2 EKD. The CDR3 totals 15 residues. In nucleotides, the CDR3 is TGTGCCTGTGACAGGCTGGGGGTCGCCACCGATAAACTCATCTTT. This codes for CACDRLGVATDKLIF.

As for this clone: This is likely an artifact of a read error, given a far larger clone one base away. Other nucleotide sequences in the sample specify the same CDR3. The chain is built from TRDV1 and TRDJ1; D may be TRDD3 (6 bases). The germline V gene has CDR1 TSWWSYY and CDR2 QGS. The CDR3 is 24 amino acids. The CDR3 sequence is CALGEPLMWLRDGYREVCTDKLIF. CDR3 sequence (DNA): TGTGCTCTTGGGGAACCCCTAATGTGGCTACGGGACGGATACAGAGAGGTGTGCACCGATAAACTCATTTTT.

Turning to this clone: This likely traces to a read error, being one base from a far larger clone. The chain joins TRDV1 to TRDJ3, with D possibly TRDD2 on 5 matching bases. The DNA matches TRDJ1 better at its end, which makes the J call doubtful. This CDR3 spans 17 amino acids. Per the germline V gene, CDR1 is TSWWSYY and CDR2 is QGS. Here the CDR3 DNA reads TGTGCTCTTGGGGAACTATTCCTCCCAGATATGGCCGATAAACTCATCTTT. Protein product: CALGELFLPDMADKLIF.

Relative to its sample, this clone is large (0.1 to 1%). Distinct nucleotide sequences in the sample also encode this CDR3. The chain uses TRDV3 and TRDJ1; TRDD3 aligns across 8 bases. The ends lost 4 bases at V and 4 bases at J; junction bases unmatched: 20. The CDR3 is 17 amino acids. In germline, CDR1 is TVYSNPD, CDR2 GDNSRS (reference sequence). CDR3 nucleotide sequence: TGTGCCTCTACATCCTGTAATAACTGGGGGGGTCGCGATAAACTCATCTTT. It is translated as CASTSCNNWGGRDKLIF.

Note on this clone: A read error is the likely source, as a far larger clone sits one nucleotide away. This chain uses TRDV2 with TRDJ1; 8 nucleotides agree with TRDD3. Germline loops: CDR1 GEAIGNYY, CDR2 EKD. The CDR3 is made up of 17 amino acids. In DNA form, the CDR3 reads TGTGCCCGTGATGGACTGGGGGGAGATGCGTACACCGATAAACTCATCTTT. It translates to CARDGLGGDAYTDKLIF.

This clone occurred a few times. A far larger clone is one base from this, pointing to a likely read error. CDR3 sequence reads: CALGERGYGGGWGLLLMTDKLIF. The DNA for the CDR3 is TGTGCTCTTGGGGAACGGGGATACGGAGGAGGGTGGGGGCTCCTGCTTATGACCGATAAACTCATCTTT. The chain is built from TRDV1 and TRDJ1; 9 nucleotides match TRDD3. CDR1 TSWWSYY and CDR2 QGS come from the germline V gene. The length of the CDR3 is 23 residues. The J segment lost 2 bases and the V segment lost 1 base, leaving 26 bases of the junction unmatched.

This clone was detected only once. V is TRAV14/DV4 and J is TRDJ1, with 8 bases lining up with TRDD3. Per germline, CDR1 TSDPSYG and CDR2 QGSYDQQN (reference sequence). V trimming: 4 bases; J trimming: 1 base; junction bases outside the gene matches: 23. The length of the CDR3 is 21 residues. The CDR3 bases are TGTGCAATGAGAGTTATCCCACCTAGATCGAGGGATACGCGGCTCACCGATAAACTCATCTTT. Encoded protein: CAMRVIPPRSRDTRLTDKLIF.

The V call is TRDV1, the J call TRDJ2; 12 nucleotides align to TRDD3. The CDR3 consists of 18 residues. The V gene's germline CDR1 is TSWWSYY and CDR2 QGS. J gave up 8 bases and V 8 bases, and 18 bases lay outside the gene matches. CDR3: CALLPPVLGDTNAAQLFF. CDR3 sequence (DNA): TGTGCTCTTCTGCCCCCGGTACTGGGGGATACAAATGCGGCACAACTCTTCTTT.

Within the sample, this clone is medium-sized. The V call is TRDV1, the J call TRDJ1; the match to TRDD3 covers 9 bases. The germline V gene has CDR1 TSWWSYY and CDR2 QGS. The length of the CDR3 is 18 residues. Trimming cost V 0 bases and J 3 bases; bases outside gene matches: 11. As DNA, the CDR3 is TGTGCTCTTGGGGAACTGTCGCTACGTTGGGGGATAGCCGATAAACTCATCTTT. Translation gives CALGELSLRWGIADKLIF.

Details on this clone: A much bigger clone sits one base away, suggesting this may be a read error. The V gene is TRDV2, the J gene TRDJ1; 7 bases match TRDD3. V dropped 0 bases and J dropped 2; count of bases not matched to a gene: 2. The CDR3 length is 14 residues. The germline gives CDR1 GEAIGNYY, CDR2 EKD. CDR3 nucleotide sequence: TGTGCCTGTGACACCGCTGGGGGGACCGATAAACTCATCTTT. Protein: CACDTAGGTDKLIF.

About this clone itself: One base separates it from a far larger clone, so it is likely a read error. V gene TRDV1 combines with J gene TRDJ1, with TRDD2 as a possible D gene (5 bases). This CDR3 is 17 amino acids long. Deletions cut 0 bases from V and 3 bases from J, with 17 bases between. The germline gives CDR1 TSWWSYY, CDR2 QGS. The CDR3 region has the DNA TGTGCTCTTGGGGAACTAATCTTCCCAGATATGGCCGATAAACTCATCTTT. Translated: CALGELIFPDMADKLIF.

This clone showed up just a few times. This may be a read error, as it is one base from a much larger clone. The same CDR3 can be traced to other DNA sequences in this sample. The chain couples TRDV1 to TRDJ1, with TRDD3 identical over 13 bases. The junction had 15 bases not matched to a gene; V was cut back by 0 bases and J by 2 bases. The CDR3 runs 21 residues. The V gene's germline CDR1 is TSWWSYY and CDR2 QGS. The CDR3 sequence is CALGELPPTPYWGIRTDKLIF. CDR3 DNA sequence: TGTGCTCTTGGGGAACTTCCCCCCACACCTTACTGGGGGATACGGACCGATAAACTCATCTTT.

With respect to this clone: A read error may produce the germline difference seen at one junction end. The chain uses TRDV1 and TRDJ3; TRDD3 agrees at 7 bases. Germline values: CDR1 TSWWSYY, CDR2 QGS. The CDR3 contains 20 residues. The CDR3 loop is CALGEGWRSPLTGDTRQMFF. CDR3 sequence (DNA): TGTGCTCTTGGGGAAGGCTGGCGGTCCCCTCTAACGGGGGATACCCGACAGATGTTTTTC.

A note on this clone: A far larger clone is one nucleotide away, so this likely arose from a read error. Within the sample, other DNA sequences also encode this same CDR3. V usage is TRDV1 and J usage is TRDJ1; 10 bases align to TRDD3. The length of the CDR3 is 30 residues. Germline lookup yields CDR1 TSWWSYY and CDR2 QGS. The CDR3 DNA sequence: TGTGCTCTTGGGGAACTTTACAGAGGGGTCGTGTGGTCCCTAGAATCTCTAGCGCTACTGGGGGATCTTAAGGCCGACAAACTCATCTTT. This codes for CALGELYRGVVWSLESLALLGDLKADKLIF.

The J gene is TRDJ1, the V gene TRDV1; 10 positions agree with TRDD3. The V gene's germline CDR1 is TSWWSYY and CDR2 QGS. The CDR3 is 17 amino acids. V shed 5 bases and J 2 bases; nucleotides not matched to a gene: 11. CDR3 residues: CALGPPVLGDLTDKLIF. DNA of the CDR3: TGTGCTCTTGGGCCCCCGGTACTGGGGGATTTAACCGATAAACTCATCTTT.

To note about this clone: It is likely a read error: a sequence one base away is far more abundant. The CDR3 nucleotides are TGTGCTCTTGGGGAAATCGACGCCAGTTGGTCCTACTCGAATTACTGGGGACTGACCGATAAACTCATCTTT. Translated: CALGEIDASWSYSNYWGLTDKLIF. V and J are TRDV1 and TRDJ1; a possible D gene is TRDD3 (7 bases). Germline V gives CDR1 TSWWSYY, CDR2 QGS. Trimming took off 2 bases at V and 2 bases at J, with 39 bases between the two ends. CDR3 length: 24 residues.

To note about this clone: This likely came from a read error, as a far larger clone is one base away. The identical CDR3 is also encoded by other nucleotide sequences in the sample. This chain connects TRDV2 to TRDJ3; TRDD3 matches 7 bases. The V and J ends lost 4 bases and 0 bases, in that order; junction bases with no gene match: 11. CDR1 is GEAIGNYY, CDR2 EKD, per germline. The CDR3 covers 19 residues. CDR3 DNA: TGTGCCTGTGATACCGTGGGGGGATCCGGCTCCTGGGACACCCGACAGATGTTTTTC. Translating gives CACDTVGGSGSWDTRQMFF.

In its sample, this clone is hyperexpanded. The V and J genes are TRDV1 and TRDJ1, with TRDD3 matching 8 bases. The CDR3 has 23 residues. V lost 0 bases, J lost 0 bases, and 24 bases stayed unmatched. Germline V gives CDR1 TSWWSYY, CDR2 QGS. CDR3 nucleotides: TGTGCTCTTGGGGAACTATTCCTAACCCCTTGGAGGGATACGCACACCTACACCGATAAACTCATCTTT. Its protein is CALGELFLTPWRDTHTYTDKLIF.